This is a list of T cell receptor beta chains from one sample in a study of cytotoxic CD8 clonotypes in ibrutinib-treated CLL. This table comes from immunoSEQ multiplex PCR, and its TCRdb copy is limited to in-frame clones, with some not included. The sample contains tens of thousands of clones, approximately 60% of which appear only once. Here the sequenced sample was PBMCs, taken after 24 months of ibrutinib treatment. The receptors stem from a human donor with chronic lymphocytic leukemia. Each CDR3 is given with its conserved first and last residue. A D gene is named only where the DNA matches it firmly. Clone size is given for some rows only: seen once, a few or many times, or a class if the clone is expanded.

clone_size	cdr3_length	d_call	v_call	j_call	cdr3_aa	cdr3_nt
few	11	NA	TRBV5-4	TRBJ1-5	CASTPFGPQHF	TGTGCCAGCACCCCATTCGGGCCCCAGCATTTT
NA	14	TRBD1	TRBV11-3	TRBJ2-3	CASSRTGSTDTQYF	TGTGCCAGCAGTCGGACAGGAAGCACAGATACGCAGTATTTT
NA	13	TRBD2	TRBV19	TRBJ2-3	CAISSGLLNTQYF	TGTGCCATCTCTAGCGGCCTCTTAAATACGCAGTATTTT
NA	15	NA	TRBV5-1	TRBJ2-2	CASSPDGANTGELFF	TGCGCCAGCAGCCCGGACGGCGCGAACACCGGGGAGCTGTTTTTT
NA	15	NA	TRBV7-9	TRBJ2-7	CASSLAGGRLFEQYF	TGTGCCAGCAGCTTAGCTGGTGGGAGACTCTTCGAGCAGTACTTC
NA	14	TRBD2	TRBV18	TRBJ2-7	CASSSLFGGDEQYF	TGTGCCAGCTCATCCCTTTTCGGGGGGGACGAGCAGTACTTC
NA	14	NA	TRBV7-3	TRBJ2-5	CASSPRTAQETQYF	TGTGCCAGCAGCCCTAGGACAGCTCAAGAGACCCAGTACTTC
NA	16	TRBD2	TRBV5-4	TRBJ2-3	CASSLGLAGLTDTQYF	TGTGCCAGCAGTCTCGGACTAGCGGGACTCACAGATACGCAGTATTTT
many	14	TRBD1	TRBV6-5	TRBJ1-5	CASRGRQGYQPQHF	TGTGCCAGCAGGGGGAGACAGGGCTATCAGCCCCAGCATTTT
many	16	NA	TRBV15	TRBJ2-2	CATSRDPPENTGELFF	TGTGCCACCAGCAGAGATCCCCCAGAGAACACCGGGGAGCTGTTTTTT
once	15	TRBD1	TRBV6-5	TRBJ2-1	CASSRGTGGYNEQFF	TGTGCCAGCAGTCGCGGGACAGGGGGCTACAATGAGCAGTTCTTC
NA	15	NA	TRBV6-1	TRBJ2-5	CASSATRIGRETQYF	TGTGCCAGCAGCGCAACACGGATCGGTCGGGAGACCCAGTACTTC
many	14	NA	TRBV6-5	TRBJ1-2	CASSPEHKTLVYTF	TGTGCCAGCAGCCCCGAACACAAGACGTTGGTCTACACCTTC
NA	13	TRBD1	TRBV10-1	TRBJ2-2	CATTGENTGELFF	TGCGCCACCACAGGGGAGAACACCGGGGAGCTGTTTTTT
few	12	NA	TRBV28	TRBJ1-3	CASRREGNTIYF	TGTGCCAGCAGGAGAGAAGGAAACACCATATATTTT
few	14	TRBD1	TRBV5-8	TRBJ1-2	CASSLAGGPSGYTF	TGTGCCAGCAGCTTGGCAGGGGGTCCCTCTGGCTACACCTTC
NA	13	NA	TRBV6-5	TRBJ2-1	CASSYPSANEQFF	TGTGCCAGCAGTTATCCTAGCGCCAATGAGCAGTTCTTC